Sequencing of this TCR beta chain was carried out in a study of vaccination and CD4 T cells after COVID-19 (dated by TCRdb to between 2021 and 2024). With regard to the full study: Every convalescent patient had a positive nasal swab PCR test for SARS-CoV-2, with mild disease in under ten patients and severe disease in one. The convalescent cohort included six males and four females, with two Hispanic individuals, seven Caucasians, two Asians and one multiracial person. Participants received two doses of either the Pfizer-BioNTech BNT162b2 vaccine (n=8) or the Moderna mRNA-1273 vaccine (n=2). Post-COVID blood samples were collected from convalescent patients a median of around 96 days after diagnosis, with a range of roughly 30 to 161 days. Post-vaccine blood samples were obtained a median of approximately 70 days after the second vaccine dose, with a range of about 14 to 241 days. The cultures were stimulated with overlapping spike peptide pools from SARS-CoV-2 and from the common cold coronaviruses HCoV-NL63, HCoV-OC43 and HCoV-229E. Control cultures received a CEFX viral epitope pool as the positive control, an HIV-1 Nef peptide pool as the negative control, or no peptide. In 9 to 11 COVID-19 convalescent patients and a handful of infection-naive healthy vaccine recipients, researchers compared the spike-specific CD4+ TCR repertoire from before mRNA vaccination with the repertoire from after. What the authors observed across the whole study: In convalescent patients, nearly all vaccine-specific clones (304 of 307) were found to be mono-reactive for SARS-CoV-2 spike rather than cross-reactive with common cold coronaviruses. In convalescent patients, a median roughly 87% of post-vaccine SARS-CoV-2-reactive clones were detected only after vaccination, suggesting vaccine-specific priming. Although the median number of SARS-CoV-2-reactive clonotypes went up from some 23 after infection to approximately 40 after vaccination, the increase was not significant. The study included relatively few convalescent patients and did not analyze early timepoints after natural infection.

The treatment or condition label, as the study defines it: roughly 10-day PBMC culture with coronavirus spike peptide pools or control peptides (ViraFEST assay). The study used the ViraFEST assay, which expanded antigen-specific T cells with peptide pools and then identified expanded clonotypes by TCR sequencing. The convalescent patients' positive SARS-CoV-2 PCR tests fell between March and December 2020, which was before the Alpha, Beta and Delta variants emerged in the United States. PBMCs were cultured at around 2 million per well in IMDM supplemented with approximately 5.3% human AB serum and 8.5 to 10 IU/ml IL-2, with approximately 11 ug/ml peptide pools added. Half of the culture medium was replaced with fresh IL-2-containing medium on days 3 and 7. After approximately 11 days of culture, CD4+ T cells were isolated by negative selection with the EasySep CD4+ T cell isolation kit. Ficoll-Paque Plus gradient centrifugation was used to isolate PBMCs from whole blood, and the isolated PBMCs were then either used fresh or cryopreserved at -140C. Culture conditions were generally each tested in triplicate wells.

Notes on this clonotype: Its cognate antigen has yet to be identified. Base qualities are missing; no much larger clone stands one base away.

Counted from cysteine to phenylalanine, this CDR3 has 14 amino acids. Only the CDR3 region is kept as DNA, spanning 42 bases read in frame from base 1. V and J are truncated by 3 bases and 4 bases respectively, leaving an intervening sequence of 13 bases. Per the germline V gene, SNHLY is the CDR1 and FYNNEI is the CDR2. Libraries were made using PCR. TCR sequencing of DNA from cultured CD4+ T cells used the Oncomine TCR Beta short-read assay at the Johns Hopkins FTIC core. The QIAamp micro DNA kit was used to extract genomic DNA from the cultured CD4+ T cells. Oncomine TCR Beta libraries from cultured CD4+ T cells were pooled using unique dual indexes and sequenced on an Illumina iSeq 100. The authors' pipeline ran thus. Non-productive sequences were removed, and CDR3s not starting with C, not ending with F or W, or shorter than 7 amino acids were discarded. Antigen-specific clonotypes were identified using the MANAFEST web application through comparison of peptide-stimulated wells with reference and other culture wells. An FDR below 0.05, an odds ratio above 5, and a productive frequency above 0.1% in at least two of three replicate wells were required for clones to be considered positive. Cross-reactive clonotypes were defined as significantly expanded in both SARS-CoV-2 spike wells and at least one common cold coronavirus spike condition. CDR3 homology was assessed with Levenshtein distances (stringdist) and unrooted phylogenetic trees (ape) in R version 3.6.1. TCRdb took the public reads, trimmed them with fastp at Q25, ran MiXCR for clone calling and kept in-frame beta chains. When rows share a CDR3 protein, they turn into one entry using the most common DNA and genes. The V and J calls come from TCRdb's annotation, not from the publication. The sample profile shows more than 9,500 distinct CDR3 sequences; 50% to 60% of them were found once. 26% of the sample is held by the ten biggest clonotypes.

Sequences were obtained from CD4+ T cells from blood, cultured in vitro. Recombination joined TRBV2 with TRBJ2-7, with a tentative D gene TRBD1 over 6 matching bases. The clonotype originates from a human donor who had recovered from COVID-19. The CDR3 protein sequence reads: CASSESWTEYEQYF. The bases read TGTGCCAGCAGTGAGTCCTGGACAGAGTACGAGCAGTACTTC.